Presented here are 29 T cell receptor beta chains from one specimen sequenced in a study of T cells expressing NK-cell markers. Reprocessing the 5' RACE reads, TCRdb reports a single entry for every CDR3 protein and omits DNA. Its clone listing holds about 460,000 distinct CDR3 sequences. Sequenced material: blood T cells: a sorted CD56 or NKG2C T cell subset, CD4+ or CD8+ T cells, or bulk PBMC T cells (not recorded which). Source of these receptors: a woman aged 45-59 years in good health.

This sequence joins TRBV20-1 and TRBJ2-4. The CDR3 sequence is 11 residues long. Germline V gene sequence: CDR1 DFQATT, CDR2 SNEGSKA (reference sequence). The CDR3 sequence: CSTLSTGIQYF.

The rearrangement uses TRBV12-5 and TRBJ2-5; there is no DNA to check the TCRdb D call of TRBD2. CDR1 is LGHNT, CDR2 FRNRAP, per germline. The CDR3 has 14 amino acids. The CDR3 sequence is CASGERGGGETQYF.

The chain's CDR3 is CASSLVGRPQGTF. J is TRBJ1-2 and V is TRBV11-2; the TCRdb D gene call, TRBD1, has no DNA to confirm it. The CDR3 has 13 amino acids. The germline V gene encodes CDR1 SGHAT and CDR2 FQNNGV. Full variable domain (missing parts from reference TRBV11-2 and TRBJ1-2): EAGVAQSPRYKIIEKRQSVAFWCNPISGHATLYWYQQILGQGPKLLIQFQNNGVVDDSQLPKDRFSAERLKGVDSTLKIQPAKLEDSAVYLCASSLVGRPQGTFGSGTRLTVV.

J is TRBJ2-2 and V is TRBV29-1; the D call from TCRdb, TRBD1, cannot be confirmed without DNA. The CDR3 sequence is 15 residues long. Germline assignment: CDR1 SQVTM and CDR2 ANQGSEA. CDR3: CSVEGRNQGAGELFF.

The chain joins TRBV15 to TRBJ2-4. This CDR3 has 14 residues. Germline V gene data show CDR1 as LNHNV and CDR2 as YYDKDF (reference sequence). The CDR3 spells CATSIPVQVDIQYF.

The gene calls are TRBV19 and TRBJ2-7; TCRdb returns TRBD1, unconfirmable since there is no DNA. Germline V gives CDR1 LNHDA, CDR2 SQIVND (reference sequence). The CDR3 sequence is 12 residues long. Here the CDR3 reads CASNDRANEQYF.

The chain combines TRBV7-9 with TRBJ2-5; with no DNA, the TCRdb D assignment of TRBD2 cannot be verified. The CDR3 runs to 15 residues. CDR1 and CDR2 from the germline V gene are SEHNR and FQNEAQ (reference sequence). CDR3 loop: CASSPSNREGETQYF.

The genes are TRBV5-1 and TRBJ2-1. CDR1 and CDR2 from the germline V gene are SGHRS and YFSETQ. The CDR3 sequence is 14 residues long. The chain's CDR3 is CASSLGNQHNEQFF.

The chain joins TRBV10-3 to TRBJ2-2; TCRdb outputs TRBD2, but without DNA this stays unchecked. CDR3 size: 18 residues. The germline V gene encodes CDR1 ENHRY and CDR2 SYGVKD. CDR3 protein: CAISEALVAAANTGELFF.

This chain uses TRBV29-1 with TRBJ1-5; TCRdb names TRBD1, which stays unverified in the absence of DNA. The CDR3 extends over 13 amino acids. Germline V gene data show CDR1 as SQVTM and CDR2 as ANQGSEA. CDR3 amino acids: CSVGPGANQPQHF.

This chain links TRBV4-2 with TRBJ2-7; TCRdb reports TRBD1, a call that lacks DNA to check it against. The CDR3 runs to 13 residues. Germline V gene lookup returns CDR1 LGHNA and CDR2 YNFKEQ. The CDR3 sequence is CASSQPGVYEQYF.

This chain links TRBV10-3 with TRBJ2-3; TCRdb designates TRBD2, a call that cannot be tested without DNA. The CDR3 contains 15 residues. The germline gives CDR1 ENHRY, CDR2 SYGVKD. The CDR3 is CAISPGLAGADTQYF.

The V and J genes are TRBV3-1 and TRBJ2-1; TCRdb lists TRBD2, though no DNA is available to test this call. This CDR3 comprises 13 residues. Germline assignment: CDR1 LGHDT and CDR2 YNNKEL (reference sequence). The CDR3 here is CASSQARRDEQFF.

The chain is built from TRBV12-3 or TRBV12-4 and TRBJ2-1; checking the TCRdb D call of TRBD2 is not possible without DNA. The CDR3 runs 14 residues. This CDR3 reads CASPGSGDYNEQFF.

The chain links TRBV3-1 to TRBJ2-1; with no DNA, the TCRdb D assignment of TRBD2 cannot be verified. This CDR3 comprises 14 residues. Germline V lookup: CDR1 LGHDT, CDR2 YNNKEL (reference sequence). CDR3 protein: CASSREVSWNEQFF.

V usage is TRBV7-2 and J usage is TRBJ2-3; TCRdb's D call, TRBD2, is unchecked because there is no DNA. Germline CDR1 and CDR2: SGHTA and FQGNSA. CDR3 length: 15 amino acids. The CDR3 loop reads CASSLSGPPRDTQYF.

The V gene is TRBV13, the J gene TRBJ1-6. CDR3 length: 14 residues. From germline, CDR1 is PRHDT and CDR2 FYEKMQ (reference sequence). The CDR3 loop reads CASSRRDTNSPLHF.

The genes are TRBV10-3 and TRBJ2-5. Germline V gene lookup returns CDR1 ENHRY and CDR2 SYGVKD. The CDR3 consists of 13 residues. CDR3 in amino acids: CAISELSGETQYF.

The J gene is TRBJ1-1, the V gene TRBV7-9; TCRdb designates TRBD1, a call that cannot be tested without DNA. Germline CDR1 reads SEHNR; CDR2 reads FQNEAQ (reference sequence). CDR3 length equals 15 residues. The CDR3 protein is CASSTSDREHTEAFF.

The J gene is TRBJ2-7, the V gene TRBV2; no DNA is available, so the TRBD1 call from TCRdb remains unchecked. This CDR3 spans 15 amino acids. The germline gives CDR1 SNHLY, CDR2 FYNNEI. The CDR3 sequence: CASSAKVFPLYEQYF. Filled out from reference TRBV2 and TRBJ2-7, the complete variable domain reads EPEVTQTPSHQVTQMGQEVILRCVPISNHLYFYWYRQILGQKVEFLVSFYNNEISEKSEIFDDQFSVERPDGSNFTLKIRSTKLEDSAMYFCASSAKVFPLYEQYFGPGTRLTVT.

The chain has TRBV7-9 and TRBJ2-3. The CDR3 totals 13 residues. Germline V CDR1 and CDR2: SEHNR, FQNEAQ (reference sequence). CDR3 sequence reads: CASSYGRTDTQYF. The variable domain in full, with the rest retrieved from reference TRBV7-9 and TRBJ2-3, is DTGVSQNPRHKITKRGQNVTFRCDPISEHNRLYWYRQTLGQGPEFLTYFQNEAQLEKSRLLSDRFSAERPKGSFSTLEIQRTEQGDSAMYLCASSYGRTDTQYFGPGTRLTVL.

CDR3 residues: CASSHRDRRGSDQPQHF. V usage is TRBV23-1 and J usage is TRBJ1-5. TRBV23-1 is assigned to the ORF class and has an uncertain function. This CDR3 contains 17 residues.

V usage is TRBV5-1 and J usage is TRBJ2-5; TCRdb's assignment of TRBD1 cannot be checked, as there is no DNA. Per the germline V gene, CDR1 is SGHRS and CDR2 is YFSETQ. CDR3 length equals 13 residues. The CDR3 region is CASSVQVGETQYF.

CDR3 loop: CASSLGRHSYNEQFF. The rearrangement joins TRBV7-9 to TRBJ2-1. This CDR3 region has 15 residues. CDR1 and CDR2 (germline): SEHNR, FQNEAQ (reference sequence).

The CDR3 is CASSPEAEGGYEQYF. J is TRBJ2-7 and V is TRBV3-1; TCRdb's D call, TRBD2, is unchecked because there is no DNA. CDR3 size: 15 residues. From germline, CDR1 is LGHDT and CDR2 YNNKEL (reference sequence).

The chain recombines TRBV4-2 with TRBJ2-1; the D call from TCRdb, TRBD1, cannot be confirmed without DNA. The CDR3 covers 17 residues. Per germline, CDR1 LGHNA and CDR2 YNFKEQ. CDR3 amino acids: CASSQDATGGSYNEQFF.

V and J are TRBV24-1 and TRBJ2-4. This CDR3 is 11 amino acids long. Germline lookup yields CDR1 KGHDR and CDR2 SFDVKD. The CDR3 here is CATMSGNIQYF.

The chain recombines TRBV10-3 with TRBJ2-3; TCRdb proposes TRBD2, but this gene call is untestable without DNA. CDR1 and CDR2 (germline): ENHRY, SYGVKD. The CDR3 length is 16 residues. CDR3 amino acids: CAISGGTSGATDTQYF.

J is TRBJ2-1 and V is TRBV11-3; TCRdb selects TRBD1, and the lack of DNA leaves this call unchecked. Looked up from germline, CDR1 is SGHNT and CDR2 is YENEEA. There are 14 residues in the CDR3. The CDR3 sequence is CASSLEQGLNEQFF.